This T cell receptor (beta chain) emerged from a study of T cells expressing NK-cell markers. UMIs accompanied the 5'RACE template switching by which TCR beta cDNA was made. Each CDR3 protein gets one entry in TCRdb, which reprocessed the 5' RACE reads and gives no DNA. The sample table sets out 550,000 or so distinct CDR3 sequences. Germline V lookup: CDR1 MNHNS, CDR2 SASEGT. The CDR3 length is 14 residues. Whole-study results and caveats: Nothing established the HCMV specificity of expanded NKG2C+ T cell clones. Of CD8+ T cells, 1.0-7.0% belonged to dominant NKG2C+ clonotypes in roughly 6 donors.

About this clonotype itself: Its antigen remains unknown.

This chain uses TRBV6-1 with TRBJ2-1. The clonotype originates from a man aged 18 to 30 in good health. The sequencing input was blood T cells: a sorted CD56 or NKG2C T cell subset, CD4+ or CD8+ T cells, or bulk PBMC T cells (not recorded which). The CDR3 loop is CASSDPSLGNEQFF.